This T cell receptor beta chain originates from a study of blood T cell repertoires in COVID-19. Overall study context: Both acute and convalescent COVID-19 samples were obtained from the United States, Italy and Spain.

This clone was recorded once. Sequenced by immunoSEQ multiplex PCR; TCRdb stores in-frame clones only, minus some. This table has some 87,000 clones, about 78% appearing once. CDR3 length equals 22 residues. The germline gives CDR1 LGHNA, CDR2 YNFKEQ. V dropped 2 bases and J dropped 0; count of bases not matched to a gene: 21. This chain connects TRBV4-2 to TRBJ2-1; 8 positions match TRBD2. Material for sequencing was peripheral blood. This receptor was identified in a man aged 45-60 years who had recovered from COVID-19. In DNA form, the CDR3 reads TGTGCCAGCAGCCAATACGGAACTTATGTTCAGGGACTAGACAGCTCCTACAATGAGCAGTTCTTC. Encoded protein: CASSQYGTYVQGLDSSYNEQFF.